A selection of T cell receptor beta chains follows, all from one sample in a study of cytomegalovirus exposure and HLA in healthy donors. TCRdb's copy holds only in-frame clones and misses some; the assay was immunoSEQ multiplex PCR. In the table there are about 50,000 clones, around 73% of which are singletons. The sequenced sample consisted of PBMCs. Source of these receptors: a woman aged 40-49 years in good health and CMV-seropositive. Each CDR3 is given without its conserved first and last residue. A D gene is named only where the DNA matches it firmly. The size field is filled for only some rows; it gives once, few, many or a size class.

j_call v_call clone_size d_call cdr3_aa
TRBJ1-2 TRBV7-2 - TRBD1 ASSLGRGGQGRGYT
TRBJ2-7 TRBV25-1 - - ASRETGFFEQY
TRBJ2-7 TRBV27 few - ASSRLTGDEQY
TRBJ1-3 TRBV6-1 few TRBD1 ASRTGTGNTIY
TRBJ2-7 TRBV10-3 once - AITNPTGNTYEQY
TRBJ2-5 TRBV4-2 - - ASSQAGEETQY
TRBJ1-1 TRBV7-2 - - ASSLDGRGGTEAF
TRBJ1-5 TRBV29-1 - TRBD1 SAVTGGNQPQH
TRBJ2-1 TRBV11-2 - TRBD2 ASSLSASGDYNEQF
TRBJ2-7 TRBV2 - TRBD1 ASSEDRGSYGEQY
TRBJ2-5 TRBV28 - TRBD1 ASSFDRGVGETQY
TRBJ2-5 TRBV5-1 - TRBD2 ASTSGGAVETQY
TRBJ1-1 TRBV7-9 - TRBD1 ASSLKDRGGEAF
- TRBV6-5 few TRBD2 SSTSGNSYEQY
TRBJ2-1 TRBV25-1 - - ASSGGGEQF
TRBJ2-7 TRBV27 - TRBD1 ATSHGQGADEQY
TRBJ1-6 TRBV19 - TRBD1 ASKGQGNSPLH
TRBJ2-5 TRBV29-1 - TRBD1 SVGGGTGDETQY
TRBJ1-2 TRBV7-2 - - ASSRRQRHGYT
TRBJ1-5 TRBV6-1 - TRBD1 ASSELPRGRQPQH
TRBJ1-3 TRBV5-1 few - ASSATGTGNTIY
TRBJ1-6 TRBV6-1 few - ASSGTYNSPLH
TRBJ2-5 TRBV10-2 - - ASNPTGETQY
TRBJ2-2 TRBV7-8 - TRBD2 ASSYLAGGDTGELF
TRBJ1-1 TRBV10-3 - TRBD1 AISPVRGRQQITEAF
TRBJ2-3 TRBV18 - TRBD1 ASSLGTGGPDTQY
TRBJ1-4 TRBV7-2 - - ASSLRGGIEKLF
TRBJ2-1 TRBV7-3 few TRBD2 ASSTLAGGYEQF
TRBJ2-5 TRBV15 - TRBD1 ATSRQGALRETQY
TRBJ1-1 TRBV14 - - ASSQDLSYTEAF
TRBJ1-5 TRBV10-3 - - AISESLRQGSNQPQH
TRBJ1-5 TRBV5-1 - - ASSLPGVGQPQH
TRBJ2-3 TRBV7-7 - - ASSLRGSTDTQY
TRBJ1-2 TRBV25-1 - TRBD1 ASSDTIGDRRVGYT
TRBJ1-4 TRBV18 - - ASSPAGATNEKLF
TRBJ2-7 TRBV28 - TRBD1 ASRRGQGRDEQY
TRBJ1-4 TRBV21-1 - - ASSKWEPGGEEKLF